The 6 T cell receptor beta chains below all came from one sample that was sequenced in a study of spatial heterogeneity in lung cancer (dated by TCRdb to between 2019 and 2020). The time point label, as the study defines it: sample taken at primary tumor resection. TCR sequencing used whole RNA extracted from tumor and nontumor lung tissue, or from cryopreserved PBMC samples, without cell sorting. The library came from 5' RACE. Sequencing relied on a NextSeq 500. TCRdb reworked the public reads: Q25 trimming with fastp, MiXCR clone assembly, productive beta chains retained. Here each entry gathers all rows of one CDR3 protein and keeps the most common genes and DNA. The sample table holds about 21,000 distinct CDR3 sequences, of which 4.6% were seen once. The biggest ten clones account for 6.5% to 8.5% of the sample. Specimen: PBMCs, collected at surgery. These receptors were obtained from a male donor with early-stage non-small cell lung cancer.

This clonotype was recorded many times. The chain links TRBV11-3 to TRBJ2-2, with unresolved D. This CDR3 spans 13 amino acids. The germline gives CDR1 SGHNT, CDR2 YENEEA. Trimming took off 5 bases at V and 2 bases at J, with 6 bases between the two ends. The CDR3 DNA reads TGTGCCAGCAGCCCTCATAACACCGGGGAGCTGTTTTTT. Translating it yields CASSPHNTGELFF.

Turning to this clonotype: A junction boundary mismatches the germline segment, possibly from a read error. Here the CDR3 DNA reads TGCAGTGCTCGTTCTGGGGTCCCGCTGACGGTCTTC. Translating gives CSARSGVPLTVF. The J gene is TRBJ2-1, the V gene TRBV20-1; D not certain. Germline CDR1 reads DFQATT; CDR2 reads SNEGSKA (reference sequence). CDR3 length: 12 amino acids.

This clonotype has more than one count but fewer than ten. The chain uses TRBV12-3 or TRBV12-4 and TRBJ2-2; 16 nucleotides match TRBD2. The CDR3 contains 18 residues. The J segment lost 4 bases and the V segment lost 5 bases, leaving 7 bases of the junction unmatched. The CDR3: CASSAGLAGGPGTGELFF. CDR3 coding DNA: TGTGCCAGCAGTGCGGGACTAGCGGGGGGGCCGGGCACCGGGGAGCTGTTTTTT.

This clonotype was found many times. The CDR3 nucleotides are TGTGCCAGCAGCTTAGCCCGGGACCCCCGGGGGTCCTCTGGGGCCAACGTCCTGACTTTC. It codes for CASSLARDPRGSSGANVLTF. V usage is TRBV7-2 and J usage is TRBJ2-6, with D tentatively TRBD2 (6 bases). From germline, CDR1 is SGHTA and CDR2 FQGNSA. The CDR3 contains 20 residues. V was cut by 0 bases and J by 0 bases, with 18 bases left in between. Full variable domain (missing parts from reference TRBV7-2 and TRBJ2-6): GAGVSQSPSNKVTEKGKDVELRCDPISGHTALYWYRQSLGQGLEFLIYFQGNSAPDKSGLPSDRFSAERTGGSVSTLTIQRTQQEDSAVYLCASSLARDPRGSSGANVLTFGAGSRLTVL.

The sample holds many counts of this clonotype. The V and J genes are TRBV28 and TRBJ2-3; 16 positions agree with TRBD2. CDR3 size: 19 residues. Germline V lookup: CDR1 MDHEN, CDR2 SYDVKM. After removal of 5 bases from V and 0 bases from J, the junction contained 8 bases not matched to a gene. The chain's CDR3 is CASSEYGTSGGESTDTQYF. CDR3 DNA: TGTGCCAGCAGTGAATACGGGACTAGCGGGGGGGAGAGCACAGATACGCAGTATTTT. The whole variable domain, filled in from reference TRBV28 and TRBJ2-3, reads DVKVTQSSRYLVKRTGEKVFLECVQDMDHENMFWYRQDPGLGLRLIYFSYDVKMKEKGDIPEGYSVSREKKERFSLILESASTNQTSMYLCASSEYGTSGGESTDTQYFGPGTRLTVL.

This clonotype has ten or more counts. This sequence joins TRBV20-1 and TRBJ2-3; D remains ambiguous. Looked up from germline, CDR1 is DFQATT and CDR2 is SNEGSKA (reference sequence). This CDR3 has 13 residues. Trimming stripped 0 bases from V and 9 bases from J, with 13 bases between. The CDR3 sequence is CSARDDVRKTQYF. CDR3 nucleotides: TGCAGTGCTAGAGATGATGTCAGGAAAACGCAGTATTTT.